This T cell receptor (beta chain) was sequenced for a study of cytomegalovirus exposure and HLA in healthy donors. Germline-derived CDR1 and CDR2 are SGHRS and YFSETQ. V gave up 4 bases and J gave up 2 bases; unmatched junction bases: 12. The CDR3 totals 17 residues. The protocol was immunoSEQ multiplex PCR, while the TCRdb copy is restricted to in-frame clones and leaves out a portion. This table has 100,000 to 150,000 clones, roughly 89% appearing once. V and J are TRBV5-1 and TRBJ2-3, with 8 positions matching TRBD2. This receptor was obtained from a woman between 18 and 30 years old in good health and CMV-seronegative. Sequenced: PBMCs. The CDR3 DNA sequence: TGCGCCAGCAGCGGCACCTTTAGCGGGGCATTCACAGATACGCAGTATTTT. Translation: CASSGTFSGAFTDTQYF.